This TCR beta chain was observed in a study of cytomegalovirus exposure and HLA in healthy donors. General study points: Roughly even sequencing depth across donors was the assumption behind the presence/absence analyses. Rare TCR sequences predominated, though certain public TCRs were found in many donors.

Trimming pared 1 base from V and 3 bases from J, leaving 16 bases between. CDR1 is SGHRS, CDR2 YFSETQ, per germline. The CDR3 has 16 residues. Use of 60 Vbeta and 13 Jbeta primers characterized the PCR. The data were produced by immunoSEQ multiplex PCR, yet TCRdb's version contains in-frame clones alone and is incomplete. This sample has about 100,000 clones, with 75% to 85% found just once. About this clone itself: Its target is not known.

Sequencing was done on a sample of PBMCs. This TCR came from a woman aged 18-29 years in good health and CMV-seronegative. V gene TRBV5-1 combines with J gene TRBJ1-1; weak D call: TRBD1 (5 bases). The CDR3 coding sequence is TGCGCCAGCAGCTTGAACAGTGACTTAGGGGACACTGAAGCTTTCTTT. Encoded protein: CASSLNSDLGDTEAFF.